Below, 20 T cell receptor beta chains from the same sample are listed, as sequenced in a study of somatic mutations in cytotoxic T cells in rheumatoid arthritis. The table came from immunoSEQ multiplex PCR; TCRdb's copy has only in-frame clones and leaves some out. The sample includes fewer than 15,000 clones, over 80% of them seen just once. Sequenced input: CD4+ T cells sorted from blood. The receptors here all came from a man aged 65 to 85 with rheumatoid arthritis.

The chain uses TRBV7-3 and TRBJ1-3, with TRBD1 identical over 10 bases. The CDR3 is 22 amino acids. V trimming: 5 bases; J trimming: 0 bases; junction bases outside the gene matches: 22. Germline values: CDR1 SGHTA, CDR2 FQGTGA. The CDR3 spells CASSRRTHVRGQGTSSGNTIYF. DNA of the CDR3: TGTGCCAGCAGCCGCCGAACACACGTGCGGGGACAGGGGACGAGCTCTGGAAACACCATATATTTT.

The V gene is TRBV6-1, the J gene TRBJ1-4, with D uncertain. The CDR3 length is 15 residues. The V end was cut by 1 base, the J end by 8 bases, with 14 bases between. Germline assignment: CDR1 MNHNS and CDR2 SASEGT. The CDR3 protein is CASSEGQAPSEKLFF. The DNA for the CDR3 is TGTGCCAGCAGTGAAGGGCAGGCCCCGAGCGAAAAACTGTTTTTT.

The chain employs TRBV11-2 and TRBJ2-5; D gene ambiguous. Germline lookup yields CDR1 SGHAT and CDR2 FQNNGV. The CDR3 totals 13 residues. Trimming shortened V by 0 bases and J by 2 bases, and 4 bases separated the two germline ends. The CDR3 DNA follows: TGTGCCAGCAGCTTAGATGAGCAAGAGACCCAGTACTTC. Its translation: CASSLDEQETQYF.

The V call is TRBV5-1, the J call TRBJ2-3, with a possible D match to TRBD2 (5 bases). The CDR3 extends over 14 amino acids. Germline V CDR1 and CDR2: SGHRS, YFSETQ. V shed 0 bases and J shed 6 bases, with 11 bases lying between them. CDR3: CASSLDPGMDTQYF. The CDR3 region has the DNA TGCGCCAGCAGCTTGGATCCGGGGATGGATACGCAGTATTTT.

The V call is TRBV7-2, the J call TRBJ1-2; D might be TRBD1 (5 bases). V gave up 5 bases and J gave up 7 bases, with 11 bases separating them. The CDR3 consists of 12 residues. Germline CDR1 SGHTA, CDR2 FQGNSA. CDR3 DNA: TGTGCCAGCAGCCTCTCTGACAGTGGCTACACCTTC. This gives the protein CASSLSDSGYTF.

The CDR3 here is CASSIDSGITYNEQFF. In nucleotides, the CDR3 is TGTGCCAGTAGTATAGACTCCGGGATAACCTACAATGAGCAGTTCTTC. The rearrangement joins TRBV19 to TRBJ2-1; D is possibly TRBD2 (5 bases). V was pared by 0 bases and J by 2 bases, with 11 bases between. The CDR3 has 16 amino acids. Germline-derived CDR1 and CDR2 are LNHDA and SQIVND (reference sequence). The variable domain in full, with the rest retrieved from reference TRBV19 and TRBJ2-1, is DGGITQSPKYLFRKEGQNVTLSCEQNLNHDAMYWYRQDPGQGLRLIYYSQIVNDFQKGDIAEGYSVSREKKESFPLTVTSAQKNPTAFYLCASSIDSGITYNEQFFGPGTRLTVL.

The chain uses TRBV4-1 and TRBJ2-1; TRBD2 agrees at 7 bases. The trim removed 6 bases at V and 4 bases at J, leaving 9 bases unmatched. Germline V gene sequence: CDR1 MGHRA, CDR2 YSYEKL. CDR3 size: 15 residues. This CDR3 is CASRSPGLSYNEQFF. The CDR3 DNA reads as TGCGCCAGCAGGTCCCCGGGACTATCATACAATGAGCAGTTCTTC.

The chain employs TRBV19 and TRBJ1-1, with TRBD1 as a possible D gene (5 bases). This CDR3 is 17 amino acids long. The V gene lost 5 bases and the J gene lost 1 base, with 20 bases spanning the gap. Germline V gene sequence: CDR1 LNHDA, CDR2 SQIVND (reference sequence). The CDR3 spells CASSPRQGLGANTEAFF. In DNA, the CDR3 is TGTGCCAGTAGTCCCAGGCAGGGCTTAGGGGCGAACACTGAAGCTTTCTTT.

The J gene is TRBJ1-2, the V gene TRBV5-5, with a possible D match to TRBD1 (6 bases). The length of the CDR3 is 15 residues. V was shortened by 0 bases and J by 3 bases, with 12 bases between the two germline ends. Per the germline V gene, CDR1 is SGHKS and CDR2 is YYEKEE (reference sequence). The CDR3 nucleotides read TGTGCCAGCAGCTTGGACCAGGGGTACTACTATGGCTACACCTTC. Protein product: CASSLDQGYYYGYTF.

V usage is TRBV5-4 and J usage is TRBJ2-5; 8 bases fit TRBD2. This CDR3 region has 14 residues. The trim removed 7 bases at V and 5 bases at J, leaving 10 bases unmatched. Germline loops: CDR1 SGHNT, CDR2 YYREEE (reference sequence). The DNA for the CDR3 is TGTGCCAGCCGGCCCGGGGGGGCGTGGGAGACCCAGTACTTC. This translates into CASRPGGAWETQYF. The full variable domain, in which reference TRBV5-4 and TRBJ2-5 provide the parts outside the CDR3, is ETGVTQSPTHLIKTRGQQVTLRCSSQSGHNTVSWYQQALGQGPQFIFQYYREEENGRGNFPPRFSGLQFPNYSSELNVNALELDDSALYLCASRPGGAWETQYFGPGTRLLVL.

V and J are TRBV2 and TRBJ1-4, with 7 bases that match TRBD1. This CDR3 is built from 15 residues. Trimming removed 6 bases from V and 0 bases from J; junction bases left unmatched: 4. Looked up from germline, CDR1 is SNHLY and CDR2 is FYNNEI. CDR3: CASRRTGATNEKLFF. For the CDR3, the DNA is TGTGCCAGCAGACGGACAGGAGCAACTAATGAAAAACTGTTTTTT. Combining the CDR3 with reference TRBV2 and TRBJ1-4 gives the whole variable domain EPEVTQTPSHQVTQMGQEVILRCVPISNHLYFYWYRQILGQKVEFLVSFYNNEISEKSEIFDDQFSVERPDGSNFTLKIRSTKLEDSAMYFCASRRTGATNEKLFFGSGTQLSVL.

The rearrangement joins TRBV5-4 to TRBJ1-2; 8 positions match TRBD1. Germline CDR1 is SGHNT and CDR2 is YYREEE (reference sequence). The V segment lost 3 bases and the J segment 4 bases; nucleotides outside the gene matches: 8. The CDR3 covers 15 residues. CDR3 amino acids: CASSSDRARGYGYTF. CDR3 DNA: TGTGCCAGCAGCTCGGACAGGGCACGTGGCTATGGCTACACCTTC.

The CDR3 loop reads CAISDFLRGYGYTF. In DNA, the CDR3 is TGTGCCATCAGTGACTTCCTAAGGGGATATGGCTACACCTTC. The chain recombines TRBV10-3 with TRBJ1-2, with TRBD1 as a possible D gene (5 bases). Germline V lookup: CDR1 ENHRY, CDR2 SYGVKD. This CDR3 contains 14 residues. V lost 3 bases and J lost 5, with 13 bases in between.

This chain joins TRBV7-9 and TRBJ1-2; D call uncertain. Looked up from germline, CDR1 is SEHNR and CDR2 is FQNEAQ (reference sequence). The CDR3 has 14 amino acids. The germline V and J ends were trimmed by 1 base and 4 bases, with 10 bases remaining between them. CDR3 sequence (DNA): TGTGCCAGCAGCTTAGAGGTGACACCCTATGGCTACACCTTC. Protein: CASSLEVTPYGYTF.

The chain recombines TRBV6-5 with TRBJ1-4; tentatively, D is TRBD1 (5 bases). The germline gives CDR1 MNHEY, CDR2 SVGAGI. V lost 5 bases and J 4 bases, leaving 8 bases between the germline ends. The length of the CDR3 is 13 residues. The CDR3 region is CASSLRVNEKLFF. CDR3 coding DNA: TGTGCCAGCAGTCTCAGGGTTAATGAAAAACTGTTTTTT.

The chain carries TRBV29-1 and TRBJ1-2, with 9 bases that match TRBD1. Per germline, CDR1 SQVTM and CDR2 ANQGSEA. V lost 6 bases and J lost 7; bases outside the gene matches: 12. CDR3 length: 14 amino acids. The CDR3 here is CSVGPGTGIGGYTF. CDR3 DNA: TGCAGCGTCGGTCCCGGGACAGGGATTGGTGGCTACACCTTC.

There are a few counts of this clone. The chain employs TRBV30 and TRBJ1-1; maybe TRBD1 (5 bases). The ends were cut back, 5 bases at V and 7 bases at J, with 14 bases in the middle. This CDR3 has 12 residues. Germline loops: CDR1 GTSNPN, CDR2 SVGIG (reference sequence). Here the CDR3 reads CAWQGYVDEAFF. CDR3 DNA sequence: TGTGCCTGGCAGGGATACGTTGATGAAGCTTTCTTT.

This clone appeared a single time. J is TRBJ2-1 and V is TRBV27, with 7 bases fitting TRBD1. Germline V gene data show CDR1 as MNHEY and CDR2 as SMNVEV (reference sequence). V shed 3 bases and J 15 bases; nucleotides not matched to a gene: 14. The CDR3 spans 14 residues. The CDR3 loop is CASSLERGPSYRFF. CDR3 bases: TGTGCCAGCAGTTTGGAGAGGGGGCCGTCATATCGGTTCTTC.

A few counts support this clone. The chain links TRBV30 to TRBJ2-6; possible D gene TRBD1, 5 bases. The CDR3 is 13 amino acids. Trimming pared 0 bases from V and 6 bases from J, leaving 6 bases between. The germline CDR1 and CDR2 sequences are GTSNPN and SVGIG (reference sequence). CDR3 amino acids: CAWSVGEANVLTF. As DNA, the CDR3 is TGTGCCTGGAGTGTAGGGGAGGCCAACGTCCTGACTTTC.

This clone showed up just once. The V and J genes are TRBV6-5 and TRBJ1-5; D remains ambiguous. Trimming stripped 0 bases from V and 7 bases from J, with 10 bases between. The CDR3 contains 14 residues. CDR1 and CDR2 (germline): MNHEY, SVGAGI. The CDR3 DNA reads as TGTGCCAGCAGTTACTCGGCCCGGAGACAGCCCCAGCATTTT. Its protein is CASSYSARRQPQHF.